Listed below are T cell receptor beta chains from one sample, sequenced in a study of fetal regulatory T cell absence and autoimmunity. Data came from immunoSEQ multiplex PCR; TCRdb stores just in-frame clones and leaves some out. The table has 95,000 to 100,000 clones, about three quarters seen once; the top ten hold about 2.1%. The sample taken for sequencing was pancreas tissue. The receptor set was obtained from a male donor with IPEX syndrome. The CDR3 runs from the conserved cysteine through the conserved F or W. D genes are given only for firm matches. A row's size may be missing; if present it is once, few, many or a size class.

j_call: TRBJ1-1
d_call: NA
clone_size: once
v_call: TRBV7-2
cdr3_aa: CASSLMNTEAFF
cdr3_nt: TGTGCCAGCAGCTTAATGAACACTGAAGCTTTCTTT

j_call: TRBJ2-7
d_call: NA
clone_size: NA
v_call: TRBV27
cdr3_aa: CASSPGSSYEQYF
cdr3_nt: TGTGCCAGCAGCCCTGGGTCTTCCTACGAGCAGTACTTC

j_call: TRBJ2-3
d_call: TRBD2
clone_size: NA
v_call: TRBV7-2
cdr3_aa: CASSLGVAGGRRDTQYF
cdr3_nt: TGTGCCAGCAGCTTAGGGGTAGCGGGGGGCCGTCGGGATACGCAGTATTTT

j_call: TRBJ1-3
d_call: NA
clone_size: NA
v_call: TRBV4-1
cdr3_aa: CASSLNRVPGEGEGNTIYF
cdr3_nt: TGCGCCAGCAGCCTAAACAGGGTCCCTGGTGAGGGGGAAGGAAACACCATATATTTT

j_call: TRBJ2-3
d_call: TRBD2
clone_size: once
v_call: TRBV9
cdr3_aa: CASSVAPAGGLGDTQYF
cdr3_nt: TGTGCCAGCAGCGTAGCCCCAGCGGGAGGGCTAGGGGATACGCAGTATTTT

j_call: TRBJ1-5
d_call: NA
clone_size: NA
v_call: TRBV9
cdr3_aa: CASSPRRKGRQPQHF
cdr3_nt: TGTGCCAGCAGCCCCCGTAGGAAGGGTCGGCAGCCCCAGCATTTT

j_call: TRBJ2-1
d_call: TRBD2
clone_size: NA
v_call: TRBV4-1
cdr3_aa: CASSRVAAGLNNEQFF
cdr3_nt: TGCGCCAGCAGCCGTGTTGCAGCGGGGCTAAACAATGAGCAGTTCTTC

j_call: TRBJ2-3
d_call: NA
clone_size: NA
v_call: TRBV7-6
cdr3_aa: CASSLRITSTDTQYF
cdr3_nt: TGTGCCAGCAGCTTACGTATAACTAGCACAGATACGCAGTATTTT

j_call: TRBJ2-5
d_call: TRBD2
clone_size: NA
v_call: TRBV7-2
cdr3_aa: CASSHRLAGGRETQYF
cdr3_nt: TGTGCCAGCAGCCACCGACTAGCGGGAGGGCGGGAGACCCAGTACTTC

j_call: TRBJ1-1
d_call: NA
clone_size: NA
v_call: TRBV6-6
cdr3_aa: CASSLPRQENTEAFF
cdr3_nt: TGTGCCAGCAGTCTCCCCCGACAGGAGAACACTGAAGCTTTCTTT

j_call: TRBJ1-2
d_call: TRBD1
clone_size: medium-sized
v_call: TRBV9
cdr3_aa: CASSALTGGYGYTF
cdr3_nt: TGTGCCAGCAGCGCCCTGACAGGGGGCTATGGCTACACCTTC

j_call: TRBJ1-6
d_call: TRBD1
clone_size: few
v_call: TRBV19
cdr3_aa: CASSSRTGDSSPLHF
cdr3_nt: TGTGCCAGTAGTTCACGGACAGGGGACAGTTCACCCCTCCACTTT

j_call: TRBJ2-1
d_call: TRBD1
clone_size: medium-sized
v_call: TRBV6-5
cdr3_aa: CASSSTWTGGNEQFF
cdr3_nt: TGTGCCAGCAGTTCGACTTGGACAGGGGGCAATGAGCAGTTCTTC

j_call: TRBJ2-7
d_call: TRBD1
clone_size: NA
v_call: TRBV9
cdr3_aa: CASSFTGQGTEQYF
cdr3_nt: TGTGCCAGCAGCTTTACGGGACAGGGGACCGAGCAGTACTTC

j_call: TRBJ1-1
d_call: NA
clone_size: NA
v_call: TRBV29-1
cdr3_aa: CSVEGVNTEAFF
cdr3_nt: TGCAGCGTTGAGGGAGTGAACACTGAAGCTTTCTTT

j_call: TRBJ2-3
d_call: NA
clone_size: once
v_call: TRBV12-1
cdr3_aa: CASSLDRAGGWDTQYF
cdr3_nt: TGTGCCAGCAGCCTAGACAGAGCGGGAGGTTGGGATACGCAGTATTTT

j_call: TRBJ1-1
d_call: NA
clone_size: once
v_call: TRBV30
cdr3_aa: CAWSPRGGGLAFF
cdr3_nt: TGTGCCTGGAGTCCCCGCGGGGGGGGATTGGCTTTCTTT

j_call: TRBJ2-5
d_call: NA
clone_size: few
v_call: TRBV30
cdr3_aa: CAWSAGGTQYF
cdr3_nt: TGTGCCTGGAGCGCCGGGGGGACCCAGTACTTC

j_call: TRBJ2-1
d_call: TRBD2
clone_size: few
v_call: TRBV2
cdr3_aa: CASTAGTSVYNEQFF
cdr3_nt: TGTGCCAGCACGGCTGGGACTAGCGTTTACAATGAGCAGTTCTTC

j_call: TRBJ2-7
d_call: TRBD2
clone_size: NA
v_call: TRBV7-9
cdr3_aa: CASSYSGRAYEQYF
cdr3_nt: TGTGCCAGCAGCTATAGCGGGAGGGCCTACGAGCAGTACTTC

j_call: TRBJ1-6
d_call: TRBD1
clone_size: NA
v_call: TRBV15
cdr3_aa: CATSSPPTGANSPLHF
cdr3_nt: TGTGCCACCAGCAGTCCCCCGACAGGGGCGAATTCACCCCTCCACTTT

j_call: TRBJ2-7
d_call: NA
clone_size: NA
v_call: TRBV28
cdr3_aa: CASRPVYSSYEQYF
cdr3_nt: TGTGCCAGCAGGCCGGTCTACAGCTCCTACGAGCAGTACTTC

j_call: TRBJ2-7
d_call: TRBD1
clone_size: NA
v_call: TRBV19
cdr3_aa: CASSIATGGLYEQYF
cdr3_nt: TGTGCCAGTAGTATTGCGACAGGGGGCCTCTACGAGCAGTACTTC

j_call: TRBJ1-2
d_call: NA
clone_size: few
v_call: TRBV5-4
cdr3_aa: CASSPVGLGYTF
cdr3_nt: TGTGCCAGCAGCCCTGTAGGGCTCGGCTACACCTTC

j_call: TRBJ2-7
d_call: TRBD2
clone_size: NA
v_call: TRBV7-9
cdr3_aa: CASSLGTWREWFYEQYF
cdr3_nt: TGTGCCAGCAGCTTAGGTACATGGCGGGAGTGGTTCTACGAGCAGTACTTC

j_call: TRBJ2-1
d_call: TRBD2
clone_size: NA
v_call: TRBV13
cdr3_aa: CASSSPGLYVAGAYNEQFF
cdr3_nt: TGTGCCAGCAGCTCCCCTGGACTCTATGTGGCGGGGGCCTACAATGAGCAGTTCTTC

j_call: TRBJ2-5
d_call: NA
clone_size: NA
v_call: TRBV7-9
cdr3_aa: CASSSGQTQYF
cdr3_nt: TGTGCCAGCAGCTCGGGACAGACCCAGTACTTC

j_call: TRBJ2-2
d_call: NA
clone_size: NA
v_call: TRBV5-8
cdr3_aa: CASSFWDTGELFF
cdr3_nt: TGTGCCAGCAGCTTTTGGGACACCGGGGAGCTGTTTTTT

j_call: TRBJ2-7
d_call: NA
clone_size: NA
v_call: TRBV11-2
cdr3_aa: CASSFRGSEQYF
cdr3_nt: TGTGCCAGCAGCTTTCGGGGAAGCGAGCAGTACTTC

j_call: TRBJ2-5
d_call: TRBD2
clone_size: NA
v_call: TRBV4-1
cdr3_aa: CASSQWAGAETQYF
cdr3_nt: TGCGCCAGCAGCCAGTGGGCGGGAGCGGAGACCCAGTACTTC

j_call: TRBJ2-7
d_call: TRBD1
clone_size: NA
v_call: TRBV7-8
cdr3_aa: CASSLDRGRSYEQYF
cdr3_nt: TGTGCCAGCAGCCTCGACAGGGGTAGGTCCTACGAGCAGTACTTC

j_call: TRBJ2-5
d_call: TRBD2
clone_size: NA
v_call: TRBV30
cdr3_aa: CAWSIGLEETQYF
cdr3_nt: TGTGCCTGGAGTATCGGACTAGAGGAGACCCAGTACTTC

j_call: TRBJ1-2
d_call: NA
clone_size: NA
v_call: TRBV5-1
cdr3_aa: CASSLAPHGYGYTF
cdr3_nt: TGCGCCAGCAGCTTGGCCCCTCACGGGTACGGCTACACCTTC

j_call: TRBJ2-7
d_call: TRBD2
clone_size: few
v_call: TRBV9
cdr3_aa: CASSVAGGPEQYF
cdr3_nt: TGTGCCAGCAGCGTAGCGGGGGGGCCCGAGCAGTACTTC

j_call: TRBJ2-3
d_call: TRBD2
clone_size: few
v_call: TRBV6-1
cdr3_aa: CASSVGLAGAATQYF
cdr3_nt: TGTGCCAGCAGTGTGGGACTAGCGGGGGCCGCTACGCAGTATTTT

j_call: TRBJ1-2
d_call: NA
clone_size: once
v_call: TRBV5-1
cdr3_aa: CASSLGGGDYGYTF
cdr3_nt: TGCGCCAGCAGCCTCGGCGGGGGAGACTATGGCTACACCTTC

j_call: TRBJ2-3
d_call: NA
clone_size: NA
v_call: TRBV5-1
cdr3_aa: CASSLRLTSTDTQYF
cdr3_nt: TGCGCCAGCAGCCTACGACTCACCAGCACAGATACGCAGTATTTT

j_call: TRBJ1-5
d_call: NA
clone_size: NA
v_call: TRBV6-1
cdr3_aa: CASRPGAYSNQPQHF
cdr3_nt: TGTGCCAGCCGGCCAGGGGCATATAGCAATCAGCCCCAGCATTTT

j_call: TRBJ2-1
d_call: TRBD2
clone_size: NA
v_call: TRBV5-1
cdr3_aa: CASREMGTSYNEQFF
cdr3_nt: TGCGCCAGCAGAGAAATGGGGACTAGCTACAATGAGCAGTTCTTC

j_call: TRBJ1-2
d_call: NA
clone_size: once
v_call: TRBV21-1
cdr3_aa: CASSKGARGYTF
cdr3_nt: TGTGCCAGCAGCAAGGGGGCGCGAGGCTACACCTTC

j_call: TRBJ2-2
d_call: TRBD2
clone_size: few
v_call: TRBV2
cdr3_aa: CASSVLLAGGPGELFF
cdr3_nt: TGTGCCAGCAGTGTCCTTCTAGCGGGAGGGCCCGGGGAGCTGTTTTTT

j_call: TRBJ2-6
d_call: NA
clone_size: once
v_call: TRBV5-1
cdr3_aa: CASSFSRSGANVLTF
cdr3_nt: TGCGCCAGCAGCTTTTCTCGCTCTGGGGCCAACGTCCTGACTTTC

j_call: TRBJ2-3
d_call: NA
clone_size: NA
v_call: TRBV7-9
cdr3_aa: CASSLKLRSTDTQYF
cdr3_nt: TGTGCCAGCAGCTTAAAACTTAGGAGCACAGATACGCAGTATTTT

j_call: TRBJ2-5
d_call: NA
clone_size: NA
v_call: TRBV5-1
cdr3_aa: CASSLTQGRGETQYF
cdr3_nt: TGCGCCAGCAGCTTGACTCAGGGTAGAGGAGAGACCCAGTACTTC

j_call: TRBJ1-1
d_call: NA
clone_size: NA
v_call: TRBV30
cdr3_aa: CAWSVNPGSTEAFF
cdr3_nt: TGTGCCTGGAGTGTTAATCCAGGGAGCACTGAAGCTTTCTTT

j_call: TRBJ2-7
d_call: NA
clone_size: NA
v_call: TRBV11-3
cdr3_aa: CASSLAGAYEQYF
cdr3_nt: TGTGCCAGCAGCTTAGCGGGAGCCTACGAGCAGTACTTC